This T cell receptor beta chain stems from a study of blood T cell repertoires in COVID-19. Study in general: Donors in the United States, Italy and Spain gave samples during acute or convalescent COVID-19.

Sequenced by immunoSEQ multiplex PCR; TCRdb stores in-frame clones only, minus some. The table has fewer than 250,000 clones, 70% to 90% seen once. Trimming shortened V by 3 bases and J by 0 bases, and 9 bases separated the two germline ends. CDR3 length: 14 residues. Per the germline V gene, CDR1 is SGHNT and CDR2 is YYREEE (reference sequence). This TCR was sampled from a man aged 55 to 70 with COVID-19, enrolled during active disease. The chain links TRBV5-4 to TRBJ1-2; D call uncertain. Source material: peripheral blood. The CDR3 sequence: CASSSTGANYGYTF. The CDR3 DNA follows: TGTGCCAGCAGCTCAACGGGAGCTAACTATGGCTACACCTTC.